This T cell receptor beta chain was sequenced in a study of cytomegalovirus exposure and HLA in healthy donors. Points from the study as a whole: Later analysis showed most CMV-associated TCR beta chains appearing HLA-restricted. Some highly shared sequence variants likely arose as a pipeline artifact. 16,951 TCR beta sequences were associated with HLA alleles at 0.05 false discovery rate in a later analysis.

This clone was observed a single time. Its antigen is unidentified. Trimming removed 4 bases at V and 2 bases at J, with 9 bases between. Germline V gene lookup returns CDR1 SNHLY and CDR2 FYNNEI. The CDR3 sequence is 14 residues long. The primer mix had 60 Vbeta and 13 Jbeta primers. TCRdb's table, derived via immunoSEQ multiplex PCR, lists solely in-frame clones and lacks some. Here the sample spans more than 150,000 clones, around four fifths being singletons. The chain links TRBV2 to TRBJ1-5; D is undetermined. This receptor was taken from a man aged 18 to 30 in good health and CMV-seronegative. Material for sequencing was PBMCs. The CDR3 sequence: CASSGGLGNQPQHF. Written as DNA, the CDR3 is TGTGCCAGCAGTGGAGGTTTGGGCAATCAGCCCCAGCATTTT.